One sample yielded the 18 T cell receptor beta chains listed below, sequenced in a study of CD8+ T cells in alopecia areata. It was cDNA, reverse transcribed from extracted RNA, that served as the sequencing template. Clones were sequenced by immunoSEQ multiplex PCR, and TCRdb holds only the in-frame ones, with some missing. Among 150,000 to 200,000 clones listed, roughly 70% were seen once. The starting material was CD8+ T cells sorted from blood, obtained at week 0. The receptors were sampled from a human donor with alopecia areata.

This clone has a handful of counts. Other nucleotide sequences from this sample produce the same CDR3. The V call is TRBV7-6, the J call TRBJ2-2; D gene ambiguous. The CDR3 runs to 11 residues. Germline CDR1 is SGHVS and CDR2 is FNYEAQ. V lost 2 bases, J lost 5 bases, and 0 bases lay in between. DNA for the CDR3: TGTGCCAGCAGCTTAACCGGGGAGCTGTTTTTT. Translating it yields CASSLTGELFF.

CDR3 sequence reads: CASTPGTGFRDTQYF. In nucleotides, the CDR3 is TGTGCCAGCACTCCCGGGACAGGGTTCAGGGATACGCAGTATTTT. J is TRBJ2-3 and V is TRBV25-1, with 9 bases matching TRBD1. Per germline, CDR1 MGHDK and CDR2 SYGVNS. This CDR3 comprises 15 residues. With V trimmed by 7 bases and J by 6 bases, 11 bases remained unmatched.

The V gene is TRBV19, the J gene TRBJ1-1; the D gene is possibly TRBD1 (5 bases). CDR1 is LNHDA, CDR2 SQIVND, per germline (reference sequence). Deletions cut 1 base from V and 7 bases from J, with 10 bases between. CDR3 length: 13 residues. The chain's CDR3 is CASSIVSGLEAFF. In DNA form, the CDR3 reads TGTGCCAGTAGTATAGTTTCGGGACTTGAAGCTTTCTTT.

The chain recombines TRBV23-1 with TRBJ1-2, with D hard to call. TRBV23-1 is given ORF status, its function remaining uncertain. V was shortened by 0 bases and J by 2 bases, with 16 bases between the two germline ends. The length of the CDR3 is 17 residues. DNA of the CDR3: TGCGCCAGCAGTCAATCCGCAGTTTTAACTCGGAACTATGGCTACACCTTC. Residues: CASSQSAVLTRNYGYTF.

The chain couples TRBV2 to TRBJ1-4; no reliable D call. CDR3 length: 12 residues. CDR1 and CDR2 from the germline V gene are SNHLY and FYNNEI. V dropped 6 bases and J dropped 8 bases, with 10 bases sitting between them. For the CDR3, the DNA is TGTGCCAGCAGGGAAACATACGAAAAACTGTTTTTT. It is translated as CASRETYEKLFF. Full variable domain (remainder filled in from reference TRBV2 and TRBJ1-4): EPEVTQTPSHQVTQMGQEVILRCVPISNHLYFYWYRQILGQKVEFLVSFYNNEISEKSEIFDDQFSVERPDGSNFTLKIRSTKLEDSAMYFCASRETYEKLFFGSGTQLSVL.

This clone has just a few counts. V usage is TRBV5-6 and J usage is TRBJ2-7; perhaps TRBD2 as D (5 bases). Trimming shortened V by 2 bases and J by 2 bases, and 14 bases separated the two germline ends. This CDR3 spans 15 amino acids. In germline, CDR1 is SGHDT, CDR2 YYEEEE. Written as DNA, the CDR3 is TGTGCCAGCAGCTTAATTCTGGACTTGGCCTACGAGCAGTACTTC. Translated: CASSLILDLAYEQYF.

The count of this clone is one. The chain has TRBV5-1 and TRBJ2-5; 9 bases are a match to TRBD2. CDR1 is SGHRS, CDR2 YFSETQ, per germline. V was clipped by 3 bases and J by 5 bases; unmatched bases: 23. The CDR3 spans 20 residues. DNA for the CDR3: TGCGCCAGCAGCTCTTCGGGACTAGCTAACGCGGCCCTCACGGGGGAGACCCAGTACTTC. Translation gives CASSSSGLANAALTGETQYF.

The chain combines TRBV6-1 with TRBJ2-5, with a weak D call TRBD1 (6 bases). The V end was cut by 2 bases, the J end by 4 bases, with 14 bases between. This CDR3 is 15 amino acids long. Germline-derived CDR1 and CDR2 are MNHNS and SASEGT. CDR3 sequence reads: CASSEFVFRGETQYF. CDR3 coding DNA: TGTGCCAGCAGTGAATTTGTTTTCAGGGGAGAGACCCAGTACTTC.

V is TRBV11-2 and J is TRBJ2-7; D is possibly TRBD2 (6 bases). The CDR3 runs 17 residues. Trimming left V 3 bases short and J 7 bases short, with 25 bases between. Germline assignment: CDR1 SGHAT and CDR2 FQNNGV. The CDR3 reads CASSLRGREEVPKEQYF. CDR3 bases: TGTGCCAGCAGCTTGCGGGGCAGGGAGGAGGTCCCTAAAGAGCAGTACTTC.

The gene calls are TRBV2 and TRBJ2-1; a possible D gene is TRBD2 (6 bases). Germline-derived CDR1 and CDR2 are SNHLY and FYNNEI. Between the trimmed V and J ends, which lost 8 bases and 0 bases, there was a span of 23 bases. This CDR3 is built from 18 residues. The CDR3 DNA is TGTGCCAGCTCGGGGCCGGACCTAGCGATGAGCTCCTACAATGAGCAGTTCTTC. Its protein is CASSGPDLAMSSYNEQFF.

The rearrangement links TRBV29-1 to TRBJ1-5; 8 nucleotides align to TRBD1. CDR1 and CDR2 (germline): SQVTM, ANQGSEA. The CDR3 is 13 residues long. V lost 7 bases, J lost 5 bases, and 7 bases stayed unmatched. CDR3 in DNA: TGCAGCGCCTGGACAGGGTATGATCAGCCCCAGCATTTT. As protein: CSAWTGYDQPQHF.

The chain is built from TRBV30 and TRBJ2-3, with 9 nucleotides matching TRBD1. The CDR3 loop spans 15 amino acids. The junction had 10 bases not matched to a gene; V was cut back by 4 bases and J by 5 bases. In germline, CDR1 is GTSNPN, CDR2 SVGIG (reference sequence). CDR3 loop: CAWTPGTGYEDTQYF. The CDR3 DNA is TGTGCCTGGACTCCCGGGACAGGGTATGAAGATACGCAGTATTTT.

This clone was detected a few times. V is TRBV30 and J is TRBJ2-5; the D gene could be TRBD1 or TRBD2 (5 bases each). Germline CDR1 is GTSNPN and CDR2 is SVGIG (reference sequence). This CDR3 has 16 residues. Trimming took off 0 bases at V and 1 base at J, with 15 bases between the two ends. CDR3 residues: CAWSVWDRSFQETQYF. As DNA, the CDR3 is TGTGCCTGGAGTGTGTGGGACCGAAGCTTCCAAGAGACCCAGTACTTC.

The gene calls are TRBV29-1 and TRBJ2-5; weak D call: TRBD1 (7 bases). The CDR3 is made up of 15 amino acids. V shed 3 bases and J shed 1 base, with 15 bases lying between them. CDR1 is SQVTM and CDR2 is ANQGSEA in the germline V gene. The CDR3 sequence is CSVEYGRGVQETQYF. As DNA, the CDR3 is TGCAGCGTTGAGTATGGCAGGGGGGTCCAAGAGACCCAGTACTTC.

The V and J genes are TRBV14 and TRBJ2-4; D may correspond to TRBD1 or TRBD2 (5 bases each). Trimming cost V 0 bases and J 1 base, with 16 bases left between them. This CDR3 is built from 18 residues. Germline CDR1 SGHDN, CDR2 FVKESK. The CDR3, as DNA: TGTGCCAGCAGCCAAGACAACTACCAGAGGGACGCCAAAAACATTCAGTACTTC. Protein: CASSQDNYQRDAKNIQYF.

V gene TRBV6-1 combines with J gene TRBJ2-7; D is uncertain. This CDR3 has 14 amino acids. The V end lost 2 bases, the J end lost 2 bases, and 10 bases lay between the germline ends. Germline lookup yields CDR1 MNHNS and CDR2 SASEGT. Here the CDR3 reads CASSERAGAYEQYF. The CDR3 DNA is TGTGCCAGCAGTGAAAGGGCAGGAGCCTACGAGCAGTACTTC.

This clone was recorded a few times. The chain uses TRBV6-1 and TRBJ1-1, with 11 bases lining up with TRBD1. The germline V gene encodes CDR1 MNHNS and CDR2 SASEGT. Trimming cost V 5 bases and J 6 bases; bases outside gene matches: 5. The CDR3 length is 14 residues. CDR3 sequence: CASSTGTGGSEAFF. CDR3 bases: TGTGCCAGCAGTACCGGGACAGGGGGTTCTGAAGCTTTCTTT.

This clone was seen a handful of times. The genes are TRBV29-1 and TRBJ2-1, with TRBD1 as a possible D gene (5 bases). The ends were cut back, 1 base at V and 2 bases at J, with 18 bases in the middle. The CDR3 length is 17 residues. CDR1 and CDR2 (germline): SQVTM, ANQGSEA. CDR3 DNA sequence: TGCAGCGTTGAAGGACACGTCAGGGTAACAGCCTACAATGAGCAGTTCTTC. This sequence encodes CSVEGHVRVTAYNEQFF.